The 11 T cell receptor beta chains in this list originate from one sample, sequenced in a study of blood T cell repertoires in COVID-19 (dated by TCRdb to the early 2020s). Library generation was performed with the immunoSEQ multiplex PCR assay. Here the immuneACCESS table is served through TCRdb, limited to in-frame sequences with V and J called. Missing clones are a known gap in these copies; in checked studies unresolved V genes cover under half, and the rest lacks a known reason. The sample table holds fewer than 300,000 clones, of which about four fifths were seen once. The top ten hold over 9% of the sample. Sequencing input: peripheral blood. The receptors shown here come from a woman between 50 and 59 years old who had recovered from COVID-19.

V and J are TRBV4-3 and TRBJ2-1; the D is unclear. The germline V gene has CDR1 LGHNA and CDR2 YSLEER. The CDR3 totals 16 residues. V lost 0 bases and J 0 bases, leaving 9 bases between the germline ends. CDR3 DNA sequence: TGCGCCAGCAGCCAAGATACCCATAGCTCCTACAATGAGCAGTTCTTC. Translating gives CASSQDTHSSYNEQFF.

The DNA of the CDR3 is TGTGCCAGCAGCCAAACCCCCTTGAGCTCTGGGGCCAACGTCCTGACTTTC. Translated: CASSQTPLSSGANVLTF. J is TRBJ2-6 and V is TRBV7-9; no clear D. The V gene lost 5 bases and the J gene lost 0 bases, with 14 bases spanning the gap. This CDR3 has 17 residues. Germline CDR1 is SEHNR and CDR2 is FQNEAQ (reference sequence).

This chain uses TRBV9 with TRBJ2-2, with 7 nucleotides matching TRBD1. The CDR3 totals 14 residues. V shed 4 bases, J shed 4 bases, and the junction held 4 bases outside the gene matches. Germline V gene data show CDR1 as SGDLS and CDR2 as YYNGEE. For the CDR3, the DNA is TGTGCCAGCAGCCTAGCAGGGGGCACCGGGGAGCTGTTTTTT. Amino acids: CASSLAGGTGELFF.

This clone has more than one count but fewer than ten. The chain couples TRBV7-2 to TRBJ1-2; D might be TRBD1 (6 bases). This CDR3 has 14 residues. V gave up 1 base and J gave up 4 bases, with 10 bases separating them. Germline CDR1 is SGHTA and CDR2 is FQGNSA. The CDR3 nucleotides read TGTGCCAGCAGCTTAGATGGACAGATCTATGGCTACACCTTC. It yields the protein CASSLDGQIYGYTF.

CDR3 sequence: CASSQGLNYGYTF. In nucleotides, the CDR3 is TGTGCCAGCAGCCAAGGTTTAAACTATGGCTACACCTTC. V gene TRBV3-1 (or the pseudogene TRBV3-2) combines with J gene TRBJ1-2, with D hard to call. Germline V gene sequence: CDR1 LGHDT, CDR2 YNNKEL (reference sequence). Trimming cost V 1 base and J 2 bases, with 5 bases left between them. The CDR3 is 13 amino acids.

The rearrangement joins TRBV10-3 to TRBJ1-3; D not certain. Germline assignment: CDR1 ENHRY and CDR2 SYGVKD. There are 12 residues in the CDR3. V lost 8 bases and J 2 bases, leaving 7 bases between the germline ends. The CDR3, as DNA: TGTGCCATCTCCGAGACTGGAAACACCATATATTTT. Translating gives CAISETGNTIYF.

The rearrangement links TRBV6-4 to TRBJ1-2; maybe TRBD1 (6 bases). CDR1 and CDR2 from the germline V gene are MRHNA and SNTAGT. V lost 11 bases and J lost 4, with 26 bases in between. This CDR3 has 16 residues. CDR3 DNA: TGTGCCGACGAATTCGTCCCCAGGGGCACGGGCTATGGCTACACCTTC. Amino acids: CADEFVPRGTGYGYTF.

CDR3 coding DNA: TGTGCCAGCAGCTTAAGCGGGGTCCAAGAGACCCAGTACTTC. Translation gives CASSLSGVQETQYF. The gene calls are TRBV7-2 and TRBJ2-5; the match to TRBD2 covers 7 bases. Trimming removed 2 bases from V and 1 base from J; junction bases left unmatched: 1. Germline lookup yields CDR1 SGHTA and CDR2 FQGNSA. The CDR3 extends over 14 amino acids.

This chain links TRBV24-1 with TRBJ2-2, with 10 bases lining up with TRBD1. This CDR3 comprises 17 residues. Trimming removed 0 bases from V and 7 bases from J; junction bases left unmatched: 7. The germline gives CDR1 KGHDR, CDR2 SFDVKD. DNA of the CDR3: TGTGCCACCAGTGATTTGGTGGGACAGGGGACGGGCGGGGAGCTGTTTTTT. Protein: CATSDLVGQGTGGELFF.

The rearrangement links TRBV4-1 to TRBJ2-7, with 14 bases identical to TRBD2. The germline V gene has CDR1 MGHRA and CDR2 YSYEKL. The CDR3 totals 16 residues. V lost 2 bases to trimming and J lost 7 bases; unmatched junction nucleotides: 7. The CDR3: CASSQLTSGGAGEQYF. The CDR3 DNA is TGCGCCAGCAGCCAACTGACTAGCGGGGGGGCTGGGGAGCAGTACTTC.

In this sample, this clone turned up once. CDR3 nucleotide sequence: TGTGCCAGCAGAACCGGGACTGAAGCTTTCTTT. It encodes CASRTGTEAFF. V is TRBV28 and J is TRBJ1-1, with unresolved D. Germline V gene lookup returns CDR1 MDHEN and CDR2 SYDVKM. The CDR3 has 11 residues. Trimming cost V 6 bases and J 5 bases, with 7 bases left between them. The full variable domain, with the rest looked up from reference TRBV28 and TRBJ1-1, is DVKVTQSSRYLVKRTGEKVFLECVQDMDHENMFWYRQDPGLGLRLIYFSYDVKMKEKGDIPEGYSVSREKKERFSLILESASTNQTSMYLCASRTGTEAFFGQGTRLTVV.